The sequence of this T cell receptor beta chain was determined in a study of cytomegalovirus exposure and HLA in healthy donors (dated by TCRdb to 2015 to 2018). Regarding the research as a whole: According to a later analysis, the approximately 120 validation repertoires were produced on the same platform as the 700 or so repertoires of the first cohort. The study aimed to test whether signatures of past pathogen exposure could be identified by cataloging public T cell receptors. Along with the approximately 670-subject first cohort, a separate validation cohort of over a hundred different subjects was used. High-throughput TCR immunosequencing, statistical association of individual TCRs with disease status, and machine learning were combined to predict cytomegalovirus infection status. Overall results and qualifications from the work: Of the cluster scores, roughly 95% were above 0 in a later analysis, which found that TCRs clustered in the first cohort also tended to co-occur in the approximately 130 validation repertoires. In vitro tests confirmed that three of the cytomegalovirus-associated TCR beta chains recognize cytomegalovirus antigens. In the study, 150 to 200 TCR beta chains were listed as associated with cytomegalovirus. According to the authors, the approach could potentially be generalized to other disease states and immunological phenotypes. A later analysis lacked HLA typing for the validation cohort, so it scored co-occurrence in that cohort across all 110 or so repertoires. The classifier was reported to diagnose cytomegalovirus status with high specificity and sensitivity in both the original cohort and the validation cohort. Most TCR sequences were observed very rarely across donors, whereas some public TCRs were present in many individuals.

The donors were included in the validation cohort of over a hundred subjects, a group kept apart from the approximately 700-subject first cohort. Trimming removed 0 bases from V and 3 bases from J, leaving 10 bases between the germline ends. From the cysteine through the phenylalanine, the CDR3 covers 15 amino acids. Kept here is only the CDR3 DNA, which spans 45 bases and is read in frame from base 1. Reading the germline V gene gives CDR1 SGHRS and CDR2 YFSETQ. Comment on this clone: The target of this receptor is not known. Per-base qualities were not stored, and no clone one base away is much larger.

Libraries were constructed by the immunoSEQ multiplex PCR assay. In the source study's methods: To diagnose cytomegalovirus status from the catalog of TCR beta chain sequences, a statistical classification framework was built. Here the immuneACCESS table is served through TCRdb, limited to in-frame sequences with V and J called. Missing clones are a known gap in these copies; in checked studies unresolved V genes cover under half, and the rest lacks a known reason. For V, J and clone size, that table is used; D and trimming come from the DNA. In all, the sample holds about 240,000 clones, and more than 75% of those were seen once. 0.95% to 1.5% of the sample lies in the top ten.

Sequenced input: PBMCs. This sequence was found in a woman in her twenties or thirties in good health and CMV-seropositive. The sequence links TRBV5-1 to TRBJ2-1; no D gene is confidently identified. CDR3 sequence: CASSLEAEDYNEQFF. The sequenced DNA is TGCGCCAGCAGCTTGGAGGCGGAAGACTACAATGAGCAGTTCTTC.